These T cell receptor beta chains were read from a single sample in a study of PD-1 blockade in classical Hodgkin lymphoma. Here immunoSEQ multiplex PCR was the method, and the copy in TCRdb shows in-frame clones only, minus some. Here the sample spans roughly 36,000 clones, about three quarters being singletons. This material consisted of peripheral blood mononuclear cells (PBMCs), taken before the fourth cycle of nivolumab. The receptor set was obtained from a human donor with classical Hodgkin lymphoma. Both conserved end residues are part of each CDR3. The D gene is left open where the match is weak. Only some rows state a clone size, as once, few, many or a class for expanded clones.

clone_size j_call cdr3_length v_call d_call cdr3_nt cdr3_aa
. TRBJ2-7 14 TRBV7-2 . TGTGCCAGCAGCTCCTACAGGGTACAGAACGAGCAGTACTTC CASSSYRVQNEQYF
. TRBJ2-4 15 TRBV11-2 TRBD1 TGTGCCAGCAGCTTAGGGGGACAGGGGCGGAACATTCAGTACTTC CASSLGGQGRNIQYF
. TRBJ1-5 15 TRBV6-1 TRBD1 TGTGCCAGCAGTGAAGGGACAGGGGGAGGTCAGCCCCAGCATTTT CASSEGTGGGQPQHF
. TRBJ1-2 14 TRBV27 . TGTGCCAGCAGTTTACGGCCCCAAGGTGGAAGCTACACCTTC CASSLRPQGGSYTF
. TRBJ2-3 16 TRBV19 TRBD2 TGTGCCAGTAACCTCGGGGGGGGGCCAATGACAGATACGCAGTATTTT CASNLGGGPMTDTQYF
. TRBJ2-1 13 TRBV6-5 TRBD2 TGTGCCAGCAGCTGGGGGGGGGACGATGAGCAGTTCTTC CASSWGGDDEQFF
. TRBJ2-7 13 TRBV6-5 TRBD2 TGTGCCAGTACTAGCGGGGGTTGGTACGAGCAGTACTTC CASTSGGWYEQYF
. TRBJ1-1 12 TRBV6-6 . TGTGCCAGCAGTCCAACACTTACTGAAGCTTTCTTT CASSPTLTEAFF
few TRBJ2-5 14 TRBV5-6 . TGTGCCAGCAGCTTGGTGGACAGTCAAGAGACCCAGTACTTC CASSLVDSQETQYF
. TRBJ1-2 13 TRBV7-9 . TGTGCCAGCAGCTTACCTGGGACTCTTGGCTACACCTTC CASSLPGTLGYTF
. TRBJ2-7 13 TRBV10-3 TRBD1 TGTGCCATCAGTGGAGGGGGCCCCTACGAGCAGTACTTC CAISGGGPYEQYF
. TRBJ1-2 13 TRBV4-1 . TGCGCCAGCAGCCAAGGCTCACAGGGCGGCTACACCTTC CASSQGSQGGYTF
. TRBJ2-1 15 TRBV7-2 TRBD2 TGTGCCAGCAGCTTAGACCCTAGCGGGGGTTATGAGCAGTTCTTC CASSLDPSGGYEQFF
once TRBJ1-2 18 TRBV5-4 . TGTGCCAGCCGCCGACAGTCCCAGGACCGAGAATATAACTATGGCTACACCTTC CASRRQSQDREYNYGYTF
. TRBJ2-7 13 TRBV19 TRBD2 TGTGCCACCGGACTAGCGGGGAGGAACGAGCAGTACTTC CATGLAGRNEQYF
. TRBJ2-3 14 TRBV6-4 . TGTGCCAGCAGTGACAGGGGAGGAGCAGATACGCAGTATTTT CASSDRGGADTQYF
. TRBJ2-5 14 TRBV28 TRBD1 TGTGCCAGCAGTCATCGGACAGGCCAAGAGACCCAGTACTTC CASSHRTGQETQYF
. TRBJ2-1 19 TRBV7-6 . TGTGCCAGCAGCTTAGGGTCCCGAGGGAGCCTCTCATCCTACAATGAGCAGTTCTTC CASSLGSRGSLSSYNEQFF
. TRBJ2-1 15 TRBV6-1 TRBD2 TGTGCCAGCAGTGAACTGGCGGGGGTGAGGAATGAGCAGTTCTTC CASSELAGVRNEQFF
. TRBJ2-2 12 TRBV7-6 . TGTGCCAGCAGCTTAGCTGCCGGGGAGCTGTTTTTT CASSLAAGELFF
. TRBJ1-6 16 TRBV14 . TGTGCCAGCAGCCCCCTAGGTAGGGGGAATAATTCACCCCTCCACTTT CASSPLGRGNNSPLHF
. TRBJ2-1 15 TRBV7-9 TRBD2 TGTGCCAGCAGCTCCCCCCTGGGGGGGGGCAATGAGCAGTTCTTC CASSSPLGGGNEQFF
few TRBJ1-2 12 TRBV2 . TGTGCCAGCAGTGTATGGGTCAATGGCTACACCTTC CASSVWVNGYTF
. TRBJ1-6 15 TRBV2 TRBD1 TGTGCCAGCAGTCCACGACAGGGATTGGGTTCACCCCTCCACTTT CASSPRQGLGSPLHF
. TRBJ2-1 15 TRBV27 . TGTGCCAGCACCTTCCTCCCCCTCTTGGGGAATGAGCAGTTCTTC CASTFLPLLGNEQFF
. TRBJ2-5 14 TRBV5-4 . TGTGCCAGCAGCCCTGGACTTCCCGGGGAGACCCAGTACTTC CASSPGLPGETQYF
. TRBJ2-7 19 TRBV27 . TGTGCCAGCAGTCCGTCGAGGAGGGGCCTTCTCATTGGGGATTACGAGCAGTACTTC CASSPSRRGLLIGDYEQYF
few TRBJ2-5 14 TRBV19 . TGTGCCAGTAGTAAATGGGACAACCAAGAGACCCAGTACTTC CASSKWDNQETQYF
. TRBJ2-7 16 TRBV7-6 . TGTGCCAGCAGCTTAGAAGTTGCCAGGGGGACTTACGAGCAGTACTTC CASSLEVARGTYEQYF
. TRBJ1-1 15 TRBV4-1 . TGCGCCAGCAGCTACCGGGGGCCCATAAGAGCTGAAGCTTTCTTT CASSYRGPIRAEAFF
. TRBJ2-1 15 TRBV19 TRBD2 TGTGCCAGTAGTATCAGTAGCGGGGGTGGCAATGAGCAGTTCTTC CASSISSGGGNEQFF
. TRBJ2-4 14 TRBV11-3 . TGTGCCAGCAGCTTAGGTGGGCCGGGGGACATTCAGTACTTC CASSLGGPGDIQYF
. TRBJ1-5 14 TRBV19 TRBD1 TGTGCCAGCAACCCCCAGGGACAGGGCGATTCCCAGCATTTT CASNPQGQGDSQHF
. TRBJ2-7 15 TRBV10-3 . TGTGCCATCAGTGATGGCGGGGCCAGCTCCTACGAGCAGTACTTC CAISDGGASSYEQYF
. TRBJ1-2 14 TRBV18 TRBD1 TGTGCCAGCTCACCGGGACAGGGGGGCTATGGCTACACCTTC CASSPGQGGYGYTF
. TRBJ1-5 14 TRBV2 . TGTGCCAGCAGGGCCAGGGATAGCAATCAGCCCCAGCATTTT CASRARDSNQPQHF
. TRBJ1-5 14 TRBV27 TRBD1 TGTGCCAGCAGTTTCGGACAGGGCAATCAGCCCCAGCATTTT CASSFGQGNQPQHF